A single sample is the source of the 32 T cell receptor beta chains below, sequenced in a study of OX40 agonist ivuxolimab in advanced cancers. The method was immunoSEQ multiplex PCR; TCRdb's version includes in-frame clones alone and lacks a portion of them. The sample shows fewer than 75,000 clones, around 87% of them seen only once. The sample was CD4+ or CD8+ T cells sorted from blood, taken in a trial of the OX40 agonist ivuxolimab. These receptors came from an adult with an advanced solid tumor such as melanoma, head and neck, liver or kidney cancer.

The chain has TRBV7-2 and TRBJ2-1; 9 nucleotides agree with TRBD1. CDR1 is SGHTA and CDR2 is FQGNSA in the germline V gene. CDR3 length equals 14 residues. V shed 4 bases, J shed 7 bases, and the junction held 5 bases outside the gene matches. CDR3 sequence reads: CASSSPGQGNEQFF. As DNA, the CDR3 is TGTGCCAGCAGCTCCCCGGGACAGGGAAATGAGCAGTTCTTC.

This chain joins TRBV7-2 and TRBJ2-1; 7 bases are a match to TRBD1. The CDR3 spans 15 residues. The trim removed 7 bases at V and 4 bases at J, leaving 10 bases unmatched. CDR1 is SGHTA, CDR2 FQGNSA, per germline. The CDR3 protein is CASIQSGQAYNEQFF. The CDR3, as DNA: TGTGCCAGCATCCAATCCGGACAGGCTTACAATGAGCAGTTCTTC.

This chain joins TRBV9 and TRBJ1-1; TRBD1 agrees at 12 bases. Germline V lookup: CDR1 SGDLS, CDR2 YYNGEE. With 5 bases clipped from V and 5 bases from J, the junction kept 13 bases outside the gene matches. This CDR3 is built from 17 residues. The CDR3 reads CASSQGDRGRFFTEAFF. The CDR3 nucleotides read TGTGCCAGCAGTCAAGGGGACAGGGGGCGTTTTTTTACTGAAGCTTTCTTT.

The V and J genes are TRBV5-1 and TRBJ2-1; 12 nucleotides line up with TRBD1. Germline CDR1 reads SGHRS; CDR2 reads YFSETQ. V trimming: 2 bases; J trimming: 10 bases; junction bases outside the gene matches: 10. This CDR3 spans 16 amino acids. In DNA, the CDR3 is TGCGCCAGCAGCTTAGCCGGGACAGGGGGCTTGGAGGAGCAGTTCTTC. Residues: CASSLAGTGGLEEQFF.

The chain has TRBV19 and TRBJ1-3; D is uncertain. The germline V and J ends were trimmed by 4 bases and 1 base, with 8 bases remaining between them. The CDR3 has 14 residues. Per the germline V gene, CDR1 is LNHDA and CDR2 is SQIVND (reference sequence). The CDR3 spells CASSKGASGNTIYF. The CDR3 region has the DNA TGTGCCAGTAGTAAGGGCGCGTCTGGAAACACCATATATTTT.

The chain links TRBV30 to TRBJ1-4; 8 bases are a match to TRBD1. The CDR3 loop spans 14 amino acids. Germline-derived CDR1 and CDR2 are GTSNPN and SVGIG (reference sequence). Here the CDR3 reads CVGGRGQNNEKLFF. The CDR3 bases are TGTGTCGGGGGCAGGGGGCAAAATAATGAAAAACTGTTTTTT. Drawing the rest from reference TRBV30 and TRBJ1-4, the complete variable domain is SQTIHQWPATLVQPVGSPLSLECTVEGTSNPNLYWYRQAAGRGLQLLFYSVGIGQISSEVPQNLSASRPQDRQFILSSKKLLLSDSGFYLCVGGRGQNNEKLFFGSGTQLSVL.

The rearrangement uses TRBV30 and TRBJ2-3; D is unclear. V dropped 2 bases and J dropped 0 bases, with 6 bases sitting between them. The CDR3 runs to 13 residues. Germline V lookup: CDR1 GTSNPN, CDR2 SVGIG (reference sequence). CDR3 sequence (DNA): TGTGCCTGGAGTAGAGGTAGCACAGATACGCAGTATTTT. It encodes CAWSRGSTDTQYF. Based on the CDR3 plus reference TRBV30 and TRBJ2-3, the full variable domain is SQTIHQWPATLVQPVGSPLSLECTVEGTSNPNLYWYRQAAGRGLQLLFYSVGIGQISSEVPQNLSASRPQDRQFILSSKKLLLSDSGFYLCAWSRGSTDTQYFGPGTRLTVL.

V gene TRBV5-1 combines with J gene TRBJ2-7, with 7 bases matching TRBD1. V shed 6 bases and J 3 bases; nucleotides not matched to a gene: 3. The CDR3 loop spans 12 amino acids. Germline values: CDR1 SGHRS, CDR2 YFSETQ. The CDR3 DNA is TGCGCCAGCACCGGACAGGACTACGAGCAGTACTTC. This encodes CASTGQDYEQYF.

The V call is TRBV19, the J call TRBJ2-7; the D is unclear. From germline, CDR1 is LNHDA and CDR2 SQIVND (reference sequence). The CDR3 length is 14 residues. V was cut by 4 bases and J by 1 base, with 11 bases left in between. The CDR3 sequence: CASSTGVGSYEQYF. CDR3 DNA sequence: TGTGCCAGTAGTACTGGGGTCGGTTCCTACGAGCAGTACTTC.

The CDR3 reads CASRNDRAGEAFF. As DNA, the CDR3 is TGTGCCAGTAGGAATGACAGGGCTGGTGAAGCTTTCTTT. V and J are TRBV19 and TRBJ1-1; 7 bases line up with TRBD1. Germline trimming cut 6 bases from V and 7 bases from J; bases unmatched to any gene: 8. This CDR3 spans 13 amino acids. Germline CDR1 LNHDA, CDR2 SQIVND (reference sequence). Full variable domain (outside the CDR3, taken from reference TRBV19 and TRBJ1-1): DGGITQSPKYLFRKEGQNVTLSCEQNLNHDAMYWYRQDPGQGLRLIYYSQIVNDFQKGDIAEGYSVSREKKESFPLTVTSAQKNPTAFYLCASRNDRAGEAFFGQGTRLTVV.

This rearrangement joins TRBV11-2 to TRBJ2-5; D is ambiguous. The V gene's germline CDR1 is SGHAT and CDR2 FQNNGV. The CDR3 is 14 amino acids. Between the trimmed V and J ends, which lost 1 base and 7 bases, there was a span of 13 bases. The CDR3 bases are TGTGCCAGCAGCTTAGGAAGTGGCAGTGGGACCCAGTACTTC. This codes for CASSLGSGSGTQYF.

The chain joins TRBV28 to TRBJ2-3; no clear D gene. The CDR3 contains 14 residues. The V gene's germline CDR1 is MDHEN and CDR2 SYDVKM. Trimming cost V 4 bases and J 0 bases, with 8 bases left between them. DNA of the CDR3: TGTGCCAGCAGTTCCCAGTATAGCACAGATACGCAGTATTTT. This sequence encodes CASSSQYSTDTQYF.

This clone was observed a single time. The chain couples TRBV6-5 to TRBJ2-2; D may be TRBD2 (5 bases). V shed 5 bases and J shed 1 base, with 8 bases lying between them. This CDR3 has 14 amino acids. Germline V gene data show CDR1 as MNHEY and CDR2 as SVGAGI. The CDR3 DNA reads TGTGCCAGCAGTAGGCGGGTGAACACCGGGGAGCTGTTTTTT. This codes for CASSRRVNTGELFF.

The chain uses TRBV19 and TRBJ1-2; possible D gene TRBD1, 6 bases. The CDR3 is 16 residues long. V gave up 3 bases and J gave up 4 bases, with 18 bases separating them. CDR1 LNHDA and CDR2 SQIVND come from the germline V gene (reference sequence). Here the CDR3 DNA reads TGTGCCAGTAGTATTTGGGGGGCCGGAAGGTTCTATGGCTACACCTTC. This gives the protein CASSIWGAGRFYGYTF.

This clone has just one count. This sequence joins TRBV9 and TRBJ2-2, with 7 bases identical to TRBD2. The CDR3 has 15 residues. V lost 6 bases to trimming and J lost 2 bases; unmatched junction nucleotides: 7. The V gene's germline CDR1 is SGDLS and CDR2 YYNGEE. The CDR3 nucleotides are TGTGCCAGCACTCCCGGGGGGTATAACACCGGGGAGCTGTTTTTT. Residues: CASTPGGYNTGELFF.

The chain recombines TRBV7-9 with TRBJ1-2; 7 nucleotides align to TRBD1. Germline V gene sequence: CDR1 SEHNR, CDR2 FQNEAQ (reference sequence). V dropped 1 base and J dropped 3; count of bases not matched to a gene: 8. The CDR3 has 16 amino acids. The CDR3 DNA is TGTGCCAGCAGCTTAGGTCGCGCAGGGGGTGACTATGGCTACACCTTC. This gives the protein CASSLGRAGGDYGYTF.

This clone was counted a single time. The chain is built from TRBV4-1 and TRBJ1-6; 9 nucleotides match TRBD1. Germline CDR1 MGHRA, CDR2 YSYEKL. J gave up 9 bases and V 0 bases, and 6 bases lay outside the gene matches. This CDR3 contains 16 residues. The CDR3 nucleotides are TGCGCCAGCAGCCAAGAACCACAGGGGGCGGTTTCACCCCTCCACTTT. As protein: CASSQEPQGAVSPLHF.

The chain has TRBV7-9 and TRBJ1-3; D is possibly TRBD1 (5 bases). Trimming removed 5 bases from V and 4 bases from J, with 15 bases in between. This CDR3 region has 15 residues. CDR1 is SEHNR and CDR2 is FQNEAQ in the germline V gene (reference sequence). The CDR3 coding sequence is TGTGCCAGCAGCGCCGGGGGGGTGTCCGGAAACACCATATATTTT. Encoded protein: CASSAGGVSGNTIYF.

V and J are TRBV2 and TRBJ2-3; the match to TRBD2 covers 7 bases. CDR1 is SNHLY, CDR2 FYNNEI, per germline. V was pared by 2 bases and J by 4 bases, with 9 bases of the junction left unmatched. The CDR3 is 16 residues long. The CDR3 DNA sequence: TGTGCCAGCAGTGAACAAGGCGGGAGTTTTCCAGATACGCAGTATTTT. Amino acid sequence: CASSEQGGSFPDTQYF.

This sequence joins TRBV6-5 and TRBJ2-7; 8 nucleotides agree with TRBD1. CDR1 and CDR2 (germline): MNHEY, SVGAGI. V lost 8 bases to trimming and J lost 0 bases; unmatched junction nucleotides: 6. The CDR3 sequence is 14 residues long. The CDR3 loop reads CASRTGTGSYEQYF. CDR3 DNA sequence: TGTGCCAGCCGGACCGGGACAGGCTCCTACGAGCAGTACTTC.

V and J are TRBV29-1 and TRBJ2-3; tentative D call: TRBD1 (6 bases). This CDR3 has 14 residues. V lost 5 bases, J lost 2 bases, and 14 bases lay in between. Germline assignment: CDR1 SQVTM and CDR2 ANQGSEA. The CDR3 nucleotides read TGCAGCGTTTTAGGGGGTGTGAACACAGATACGCAGTATTTT. Protein product: CSVLGGVNTDTQYF.

The gene calls are TRBV28 and TRBJ1-2, with D unclear. This CDR3 has 14 residues. V was trimmed by 2 bases and J by 2 bases, leaving 9 bases between them. CDR1 is MDHEN, CDR2 SYDVKM, per germline. The CDR3 loop reads CASSLIRQNYGYTF. The CDR3 DNA reads TGTGCCAGCAGTTTAATCCGGCAAAACTATGGCTACACCTTC.

The chain employs TRBV9 and TRBJ1-4, with 7 bases that match TRBD1. Germline CDR1 reads SGDLS; CDR2 reads YYNGEE. The CDR3 spans 15 residues. The J segment lost 8 bases and the V segment lost 1 base, leaving 8 bases of the junction unmatched. The CDR3 sequence is CASSVSPGQDEKLFF. The CDR3, as DNA: TGTGCCAGCAGCGTATCCCCCGGACAGGACGAAAAACTGTTTTTT.

The CDR3 bases are TGTGCCAGCAGTTACCCACAGGGGACCTCTAACTATGGCTACACCTTC. As protein: CASSYPQGTSNYGYTF. The chain employs TRBV6-6 and TRBJ1-2, with 7 nucleotides matching TRBD1. This CDR3 contains 16 residues. V lost 2 bases and J lost 0; bases outside the gene matches: 6. Per germline, CDR1 MNHNY and CDR2 SVGAGI (reference sequence).

V gene TRBV28 combines with J gene TRBJ1-3; D gene ambiguous. Germline CDR1 and CDR2: MDHEN and SYDVKM. The CDR3 runs to 17 residues. V lost 5 bases to trimming and J lost 2 bases, with 19 bases between them. DNA of the CDR3: TGTGCCAGCAGTGTGCGCTCAGCAGTGGTAACTGGAAACACCATATATTTT. Translated, it gives CASSVRSAVVTGNTIYF.

This clone was counted a few times. J is TRBJ1-5 and V is TRBV5-1; D remains unclear. The V gene lost 0 bases and the J gene lost 0 bases, with 10 bases spanning the gap. Germline V CDR1 and CDR2: SGHRS, YFSETQ. This CDR3 spans 16 amino acids. The CDR3: CASSLGLEGSNQPQHF. CDR3 coding DNA: TGCGCCAGCAGCTTGGGCCTAGAGGGTAGCAATCAGCCCCAGCATTTT.

The chain carries TRBV4-3 and TRBJ1-1; D is perhaps TRBD1 (5 bases). Per germline, CDR1 LGHNA and CDR2 YSLEER. Trimming removed 8 bases from V and 0 bases from J, with 16 bases in between. The CDR3 consists of 15 residues. The CDR3 protein is CASSRYEGLNTEAFF. The CDR3 nucleotides are TGCGCCAGCTCTCGCTACGAGGGGCTGAACACTGAAGCTTTCTTT.

This chain uses TRBV2 with TRBJ1-2; D gene uncertain. The V end lost 4 bases, the J end lost 4 bases, and 7 bases lay between the germline ends. Germline-derived CDR1 and CDR2 are SNHLY and FYNNEI. This CDR3 contains 12 residues. The DNA for the CDR3 is TGTGCCAGCAGTGCAAGGGCCTATGGCTACACCTTC. Protein product: CASSARAYGYTF.

This rearrangement joins TRBV5-1 to TRBJ2-3; D ambiguous. Per the germline V gene, CDR1 is SGHRS and CDR2 is YFSETQ. The CDR3 spans 12 residues. The ends were cut back, 4 bases at V and 0 bases at J, with 3 bases in the middle. CDR3 residues: CASSPSTDTQYF. The CDR3 DNA is TGCGCCAGCAGCCCGAGCACAGATACGCAGTATTTT.

V and J are TRBV7-2 and TRBJ2-5; 7 bases line up with TRBD1. The CDR3 runs 15 residues. V shed 7 bases, J shed 5 bases, and the junction held 13 bases outside the gene matches. Germline loops: CDR1 SGHTA, CDR2 FQGNSA. The CDR3 DNA is TGTGCCAGCACCAACCAAGTCACAGGGGTTGAGACCCAGTACTTC. Translating gives CASTNQVTGVETQYF.

CDR3 sequence: CASKSGPTYEQYF. The CDR3 DNA follows: TGTGCCAGCAAATCGGGCCCTACCTACGAGCAGTACTTC. The chain is built from TRBV28 and TRBJ2-7; the D is unclear. Germline CDR1 MDHEN, CDR2 SYDVKM. This CDR3 is 13 amino acids long. Trimming took off 7 bases at V and 2 bases at J, with 12 bases between the two ends.

This clone turned up a few times. This sample includes further DNA sequences coding for the same CDR3. The chain has TRBV18 and TRBJ1-2; D gene ambiguous. V was clipped by 2 bases and J by 7 bases, with 14 bases between them. The CDR3 runs to 14 residues. CDR1 KGHSH and CDR2 LQKENI come from the germline V gene. Here the CDR3 reads CASSPGGGRAGYTF. CDR3 nucleotides: TGTGCCAGCTCACCAGGAGGCGGTCGGGCTGGCTACACCTTC.